The 26 T cell receptor beta chains below were found in one sample sequenced in a study of T cell repertoires in cytomegalovirus infection (dated by TCRdb to between 2018 and 2021). Sequencing was performed on an Illumina HiSeq 1500. Through fastp at Q25 and MiXCR, TCRdb rebuilt clones from the public reads, retaining in-frame beta chains. Rows matching on CDR3 protein sequence are summarized as one entry with the most common DNA and genes. The sample data list 350,000 to 450,000 distinct CDR3 sequences, and 15% to 20% of these were observed just once. The ten largest clonotypes hold roughly 9% of the sample. The sequencing sample was made of PBMCs. These receptor sequences come from a human donor in good health (CMV status not recorded). Some clones in this sample may be carry-over from other donors' samples.

This clonotype was recorded many times. This chain uses TRBV10-3 with TRBJ2-1; 14 positions match TRBD2. The CDR3 is 20 residues long. Germline lookup yields CDR1 ENHRY and CDR2 SYGVKD. V lost 3 bases to trimming and J lost 0 bases; unmatched junction nucleotides: 10. CDR3 region: CAISDPGLAGGPSSYNEQFF. CDR3 nucleotides: TGTGCCATCAGTGACCCCGGACTAGCGGGGGGCCCATCCTCCTACAATGAGCAGTTCTTC.

V usage is TRBV12-3 or TRBV12-4 and J usage is TRBJ1-1; 7 bases are a match to TRBD1. J was trimmed by 8 bases and V by 3 bases; bases with no gene match: 6. The CDR3 is made up of 13 amino acids. CDR3 DNA: TGTGCCAGCAGTTTCACCTACAGGGGAGAAGCTTTCTTT. Its protein is CASSFTYRGEAFF.

The CDR3 DNA is TGTGCCAGCAGCCCACAGGGAGGCGCTGGAAACACCATATATTTT. Protein sequence: CASSPQGGAGNTIYF. The V call is TRBV7-8, the J call TRBJ1-3; a weak D match, TRBD1 (6 bases). Germline CDR1 and CDR2: SGHVS and FQNEAQ. This CDR3 is built from 15 residues. Trimming removed 5 bases at V and 2 bases at J, with 13 bases between.

In its sample, this clonotype was seen a few times. The rearrangement links TRBV6-5 to TRBJ2-1; 8 bases agree with TRBD2. The CDR3 totals 16 residues. With V trimmed by 8 bases and J by 0 bases, 9 bases remained unmatched. CDR1 and CDR2 from the germline V gene are MNHEY and SVGAGI. This CDR3 reads CASCRGGRSSYNEQFF. DNA for the CDR3: TGTGCCAGCTGCCGGGGGGGGAGGAGCTCCTACAATGAGCAGTTCTTC.

A word on this clonotype: A much larger clone lies one base from this, so it may be a read error. The chain joins TRBV2 to TRBJ2-5; D is undetermined. This CDR3 is built from 12 residues. Trimming removed 6 bases from V and 0 bases from J, with 5 bases in between. Germline V gene sequence: CDR1 SNHLY, CDR2 FYNNEI. CDR3 sequence (DNA): TGTGCCAGCAGCGACTACCAAGAGACCCAGTACTTC. Encoded protein: CASSDYQETQYF.

The sample holds a few counts of this clonotype. The chain has TRBV5-1 and TRBJ1-5; the D gene is possibly TRBD1 (5 bases). Germline CDR1 and CDR2: SGHRS and YFSETQ. Trimming cost V 1 base and J 1 base, with 9 bases left between them. The CDR3 is 15 amino acids. Written as DNA, the CDR3 is TGCGCCAGCAGCTTGTGGGGGGTAAGCAATCAGCCCCAGCATTTT. This gives the protein CASSLWGVSNQPQHF. The full variable domain, rest sourced from reference TRBV5-1 and TRBJ1-5, is KAGVTQTPRYLIKTRGQQVTLSCSPISGHRSVSWYQQTPGQGLQFLFEYFSETQRNKGNFPGRFSGRQFSNSRSEMNVSTLELGDSALYLCASSLWGVSNQPQHFGDGTRLSIL.

This clonotype was seen a handful of times. One base away lies a much larger clone, so this may be a sequencing read error. This chain's CDR3 is CASSLAGDGNTIYF. The DNA for the CDR3 is TGTGCCAGCAGCTTAGCAGGGGATGGAAACACCATATATTTT. The chain couples TRBV7-2 to TRBJ1-3; maybe TRBD1 (5 bases). Germline assignment: CDR1 SGHTA and CDR2 FQGNSA. The CDR3 contains 14 residues. Trimming removed 0 bases from V and 3 bases from J, with 6 bases in between.

The chain joins TRBV15 to TRBJ2-1; no clear D. The CDR3 length is 16 residues. The V and J ends lost 3 bases and 1 base respectively, with 13 bases between them. Germline V gene lookup returns CDR1 LNHNV and CDR2 YYDKDF (reference sequence). CDR3 amino acids: CATSSDDILSYNEQFF. Here the CDR3 DNA reads TGTGCCACCAGCAGCGATGACATTTTATCCTACAATGAGCAGTTCTTC. Using reference TRBV15 and TRBJ2-1 for the parts outside the CDR3, the full variable domain is DAMVIQNPRYQVTQFGKPVTLSCSQTLNHNVMYWYQQKSSQAPKLLFHYYDKDFNNEADTPDNFQSRRPNTSFCFLDIRSPGLGDTAMYLCATSSDDILSYNEQFFGPGTRLTVL.

This clonotype was observed many times. The chain is built from TRBV12-3 or TRBV12-4 and TRBJ2-1, with 12 bases that match TRBD2. The CDR3 loop spans 19 amino acids. The V gene end was trimmed by 1 base and the J gene end by 3 bases; junction bases not matched to a gene: 10. The CDR3 loop is CASSLGWELAGGVYNEQFF. CDR3 nucleotides: TGTGCCAGCAGTTTAGGGTGGGAACTAGCGGGAGGAGTCTACAATGAGCAGTTCTTC.

This clonotype was seen many times. V and J are TRBV6-4 and TRBJ1-2; D is perhaps TRBD1 (6 bases). Germline CDR1 MRHNA, CDR2 SNTAGT. CDR3 size: 16 residues. Trimming removed 2 bases at V and 4 bases at J, with 17 bases between. The CDR3 DNA reads as TGTGCCAGCAGTGACCCGGACAGTAGGGTTGGCTATGGCTACACCTTC. Translating gives CASSDPDSRVGYGYTF.

This rearrangement joins TRBV12-3 or TRBV12-4 to TRBJ2-5; TRBD1 is a possible D gene (6 bases). Trimming removed 4 bases from V and 1 base from J, with 13 bases in between. This CDR3 comprises 15 residues. The DNA of the CDR3 is TGTGCCAGCAGTTGGACAGACTCAATCCAAGAGACCCAGTACTTC. The encoded protein is CASSWTDSIQETQYF.

This clonotype was picked up many times. The chain recombines TRBV4-1 with TRBJ1-4, with 9 bases lining up with TRBD1. Germline V gene data show CDR1 as MGHRA and CDR2 as YSYEKL. The junction had 12 bases not matched to a gene; V was cut back by 4 bases and J by 0 bases. This CDR3 comprises 19 residues. CDR3 region: CASSREGQGRPPTNEKLFF. The CDR3 nucleotides are TGCGCCAGCAGCCGAGAGGGACAGGGAAGGCCTCCAACTAATGAAAAACTGTTTTTT.

This clonotype was detected ten times or more. V and J are TRBV7-2 and TRBJ1-2, with D perhaps TRBD1 (5 bases). Deletions cut 2 bases from V and 4 bases from J, with 17 bases between. The germline V gene has CDR1 SGHTA and CDR2 FQGNSA. The CDR3 contains 16 residues. This CDR3 reads CASSLLAGALSYGYTF. The CDR3 coding sequence is TGTGCCAGCAGCTTACTAGCTGGGGCCCTATCCTATGGCTACACCTTC.

This clonotype was counted ten times or more. This chain uses TRBV6-2 or TRBV6-3 with TRBJ2-1; 9 nucleotides match TRBD1. CDR3 length: 15 amino acids. V shed 6 bases and J 9 bases; nucleotides not matched to a gene: 12. Germline CDR1 is MNHEY and CDR2 is SVGEGT. The CDR3 DNA follows: TGTGCCAGCAGCTTCCGGGACAGGGACTTAGGTGAGCAGTTCTTC. Residues: CASSFRDRDLGEQFF.

This clonotype was observed a handful of times. V usage is TRBV7-9 and J usage is TRBJ2-5; 7 positions match TRBD2. This CDR3 is 15 amino acids long. Per the germline V gene, CDR1 is SEHNR and CDR2 is FQNEAQ (reference sequence). V dropped 0 bases and J dropped 7; count of bases not matched to a gene: 8. The DNA of the CDR3 is TGTGCCAGCAGCTTAGCGTTTACTAGCGTCGTGACCCAGTACTTC. Its protein product is CASSLAFTSVVTQYF.

This clonotype turned up a few times. The chain links TRBV28 to TRBJ1-4; 7 positions match TRBD1. Germline V lookup: CDR1 MDHEN, CDR2 SYDVKM. The CDR3 covers 13 residues. Trimming at V came to 6 bases and at J to 8 bases, leaving 6 bases not matched to a gene. CDR3 sequence: CASSDRASEKLFF. In DNA, the CDR3 is TGTGCCAGCAGCGACAGGGCGTCAGAAAAACTGTTTTTT.

This clonotype was picked up many times. CDR3: CASSLLGRGPYEQYF. In DNA form, the CDR3 reads TGTGCCAGCAGTTTACTCGGACGCGGCCCCTACGAGCAGTACTTC. This chain links TRBV7-2 with TRBJ2-7; D not resolved. This CDR3 is 15 amino acids long. CDR1 SGHTA and CDR2 FQGNSA come from the germline V gene. Trimming shortened V by 6 bases and J by 2 bases, and 17 bases separated the two germline ends.

This chain joins TRBV6-2 or TRBV6-3 and TRBJ2-7, with 9 positions matching TRBD1. This CDR3 has 17 amino acids. The J segment lost 3 bases and the V segment lost 5 bases, leaving 14 bases of the junction unmatched. Germline loops: CDR1 MNHEY, CDR2 SVGEGT. This CDR3 reads CASSPSKGDRAFYEQYF. The CDR3 nucleotides are TGTGCCAGCAGTCCATCGAAGGGGGACAGGGCGTTCTACGAGCAGTACTTC.

This chain links TRBV6-6 with TRBJ2-7, with a possible D match to TRBD2 (7 bases). Germline loops: CDR1 MNHNY, CDR2 SVGAGI (reference sequence). CDR3 length equals 13 residues. V was shortened by 10 bases and J by 4 bases, with 17 bases between the two germline ends. The CDR3 region is CATQEGGQYEQYF. DNA for the CDR3: TGTGCCACCCAGGAGGGGGGGCAATACGAGCAGTACTTC.

The table lists this clonotype with many counts. The chain links TRBV7-8 to TRBJ2-2; D gene uncertain. Per germline, CDR1 SGHVS and CDR2 FQNEAQ. This CDR3 spans 15 amino acids. The V end was cut by 2 bases, the J end by 0 bases, with 7 bases between. CDR3 loop: CASSLLIANTGELFF. CDR3 nucleotides: TGTGCCAGCAGCTTATTAATCGCGAACACCGGGGAGCTGTTTTTT.

This clonotype came up once. The V gene is TRBV20-1, the J gene TRBJ1-1; D is perhaps TRBD1 (5 bases). The CDR3 is made up of 14 amino acids. CDR1 is DFQATT and CDR2 is SNEGSKA in the germline V gene (reference sequence). V lost 5 bases and J lost 3, with 16 bases in between. The CDR3 reads CSAHKGRGYTEAFF. The CDR3, as DNA: TGCAGTGCTCATAAGGGGCGGGGGTACACTGAAGCTTTCTTT.

This clonotype has a count of ten or more. CDR3 sequence reads: CAWSYPGQGITEAFF. The CDR3 region has the DNA TGTGCCTGGAGTTATCCGGGACAGGGGATAACTGAAGCTTTCTTT. The gene calls are TRBV30 and TRBJ1-1; 10 bases line up with TRBD1. V trimming: 2 bases; J trimming: 5 bases; junction bases outside the gene matches: 8. The CDR3 loop spans 15 amino acids. Germline V CDR1 and CDR2: GTSNPN, SVGIG (reference sequence). Complete variable domain (other parts from reference TRBV30 and TRBJ1-1): SQTIHQWPATLVQPVGSPLSLECTVEGTSNPNLYWYRQAAGRGLQLLFYSVGIGQISSEVPQNLSASRPQDRQFILSSKKLLLSDSGFYLCAWSYPGQGITEAFFGQGTRLTVV.

The chain joins TRBV5-5 to TRBJ1-6; D remains unclear. The CDR3 has 15 amino acids. Germline CDR1 SGHKS, CDR2 YYEKEE (reference sequence). V gave up 1 base and J gave up 7 bases, with 12 bases separating them. The CDR3 loop reads CASSLSRVQNSPLHF. The DNA of the CDR3 is TGTGCCAGCAGCTTGAGTAGGGTTCAAAATTCACCCCTCCACTTT. The full variable domain, completed using reference TRBV5-5 and TRBJ1-6, is DAGVTQSPTHLIKTRGQQVTLRCSPISGHKSVSWYQQVLGQGPQFIFQYYEKEERGRGNFPDRFSARQFPNYSSELNVNALLLGDSALYLCASSLSRVQNSPLHFGNGTRLTVT.

This rearrangement joins TRBV12-3 or TRBV12-4 to TRBJ2-4, with D perhaps TRBD1 (5 bases). The CDR3 totals 14 residues. V lost 3 bases to trimming and J lost 6 bases, with 12 bases between them. Here the CDR3 reads CASSLVGAVNIQYF. The DNA for the CDR3 is TGTGCCAGCAGTTTGGTAGGGGCGGTAAACATTCAGTACTTC.

This clonotype was seen many times. The gene calls are TRBV12-3 or TRBV12-4 and TRBJ2-2; 8 bases map to TRBD2. V lost 5 bases, J lost 5 bases, and 10 bases stayed unmatched. The CDR3 totals 16 residues. CDR3 loop: CASSPQGTSGTGELFF. CDR3 sequence (DNA): TGTGCCAGCAGTCCTCAAGGGACTAGTGGGACCGGGGAGCTGTTTTTT.

This clonotype was counted many times. The chain couples TRBV7-2 to TRBJ1-1, with no clear D. V was shortened by 5 bases and J by 1 base, with 11 bases between the two germline ends. The CDR3 sequence is 14 residues long. Germline V gene lookup returns CDR1 SGHTA and CDR2 FQGNSA. DNA for the CDR3: TGTGCCAGCAGCAACCGCGAGGGGAACACTGAAGCTTTCTTT. Protein sequence: CASSNREGNTEAFF.